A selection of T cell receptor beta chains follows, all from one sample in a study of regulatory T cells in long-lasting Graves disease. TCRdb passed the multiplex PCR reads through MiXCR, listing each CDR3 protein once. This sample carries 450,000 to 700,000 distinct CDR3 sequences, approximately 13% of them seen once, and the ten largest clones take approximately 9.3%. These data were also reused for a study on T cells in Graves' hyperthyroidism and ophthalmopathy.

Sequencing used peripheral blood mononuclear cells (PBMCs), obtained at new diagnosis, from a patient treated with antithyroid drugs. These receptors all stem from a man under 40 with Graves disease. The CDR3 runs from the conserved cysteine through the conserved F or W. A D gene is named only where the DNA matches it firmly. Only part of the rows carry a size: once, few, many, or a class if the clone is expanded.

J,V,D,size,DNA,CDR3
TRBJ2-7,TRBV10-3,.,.,TGTGCCATCATGTCCGCCTACGAGCAGTACTTC,CAIMSAYEQYF
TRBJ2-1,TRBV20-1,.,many,TGCAGTGCTGAGGGACACGACTACTACAATGAGCAGTTCTTC,CSAEGHDYYNEQFF
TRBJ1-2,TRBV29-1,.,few,TGCAGCGTTGGGGACATGGACTACACCTTC,CSVGDMDYTF
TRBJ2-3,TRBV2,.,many,TGTGCCAGCTTAAGGACAGTGTTCACAGATACGCAGTATTTT,CASLRTVFTDTQYF
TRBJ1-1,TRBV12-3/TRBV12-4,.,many,TGTGCCAGCAGTTTGACAGGAGAAGCTTTCTTT,CASSLTGEAFF
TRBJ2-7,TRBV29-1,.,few,TGCAGCGTTGAATTGAATCCGCACGAGCAGTACTTC,CSVELNPHEQYF
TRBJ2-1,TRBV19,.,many,TGTGCCAGTAGTATAGATTGGCCGTACGATGAGCAGTTCTTC,CASSIDWPYDEQFF
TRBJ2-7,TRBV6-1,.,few,TGTGCCAGCAGTAGCGCAGGGGCCGGGGATGAGCAGTACTTC,CASSSAGAGDEQYF
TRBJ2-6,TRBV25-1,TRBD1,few,TGTGCCAGCAGTGCCCTGATCGGGACAGGGGGCCCGCTCTCTGGGGCCAACGTCCTGACTTTC,CASSALIGTGGPLSGANVLTF
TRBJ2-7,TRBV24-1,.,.,TGTGCCACCAGTGATTGGGGTGAAGGGCCCAACGAGCAGTACTTC,CATSDWGEGPNEQYF
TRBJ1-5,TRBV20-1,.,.,TGCAGTGCCAGAAGTCCAAGTAGCAATCAGCCCCAGCATTTT,CSARSPSSNQPQHF
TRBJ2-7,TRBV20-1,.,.,TGCAGTGCTAGAGCCCCGACCTACGAGCAGTACTTC,CSARAPTYEQYF
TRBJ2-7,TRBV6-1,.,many,TGTGCCAGCAGTGTTGACAGGTACTCCTACGAGCAGTACTTC,CASSVDRYSYEQYF
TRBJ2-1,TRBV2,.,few,TGTGCCAGCAGCCAAGAGGGTTTGCGGGCCAATGAGCAGTTCTTC,CASSQEGLRANEQFF
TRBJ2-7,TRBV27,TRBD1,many,TGTGCCAGCAGAGGCGACAGGGGGCGAAAGAGCGGGGCGACCTACGAGCAGTACTTC,CASRGDRGRKSGATYEQYF
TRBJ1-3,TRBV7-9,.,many,TGTGCCAGCAGTTCGGACAGATCTGGAAACACCATATATTTT,CASSSDRSGNTIYF
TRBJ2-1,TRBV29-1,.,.,TGCAGCGTTGAACCTACATCCCCCGCGGTTTCCAATGAGCAGTTCTTC,CSVEPTSPAVSNEQFF
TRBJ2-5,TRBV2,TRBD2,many,TGTGCCAGCAGTGGGACTAGCGGACAGTACTTC,CASSGTSGQYF
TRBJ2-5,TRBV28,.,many,TGTGCCAGCAGTTCCTACAGGGTGGGGGAGACCCAGTACTTC,CASSSYRVGETQYF
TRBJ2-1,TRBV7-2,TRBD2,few,TGTGCCAGCAGCTCAGGACTAGCGTCCTACAATGAGCAGTTCTTC,CASSSGLASYNEQFF
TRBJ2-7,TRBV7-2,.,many,TGTGCCAGCAGCCACACCCCTCAGGACGGCTCCTACGAGCAGTACTTC,CASSHTPQDGSYEQYF
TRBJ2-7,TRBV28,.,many,TGTGCCAGCAGTTTGGGCCCAACTTACGAGCAGTACTTC,CASSLGPTYEQYF
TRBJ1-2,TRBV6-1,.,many,TGTGCCAGCAGCAATCCTTCTTATGGCTACACCTTC,CASSNPSYGYTF
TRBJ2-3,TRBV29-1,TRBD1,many,TGCAGCGCTCGGGACAGCCTCTTAGATACGCAGTATTTT,CSARDSLLDTQYF
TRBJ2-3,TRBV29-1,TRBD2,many,TGCAGCGTTGAGGGAGGCGGGAGTTTGGATACGCAGTATTTT,CSVEGGGSLDTQYF
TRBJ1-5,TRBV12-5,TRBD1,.,TGTGCTAGTGGAGCCCCCGGGACAGGGGTAGATAGCAATCAGCCCCAGCATTTT,CASGAPGTGVDSNQPQHF
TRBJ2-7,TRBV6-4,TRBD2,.,TGTGCCAGCAGTGGTTCTAGCGGGAGTTTATACGAGCAGTACTTC,CASSGSSGSLYEQYF
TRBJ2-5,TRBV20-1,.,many,TGCAGTGCTGGGGGATCCCTTAGAGAGGAGACCCAGTACTTC,CSAGGSLREETQYF
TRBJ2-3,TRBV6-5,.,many,TGTGCCAGCAGTTACGGATCAGATACGCAGTATTTT,CASSYGSDTQYF
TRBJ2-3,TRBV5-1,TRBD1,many,TGCGCCAGCAGCCCCCTGACAGGGATGGCAGATACGCAGTATTTT,CASSPLTGMADTQYF